These 13 T cell receptor beta chains came from one sample sequenced in a study of shared clonotypes between healthy human individuals. Profiling relied on immunoSEQ multiplex PCR, and the TCRdb table lists in-frame clones only, not all of them. The table has about 1.1 million clones, approximately 77% seen once. The sample taken for sequencing was memory CD4+ T cells from PBMCs. The subset was: CD45RA-negative fraction. The receptors shown here come from a man in his late teens or twenties in good health. Some clones in this sample may be carry-over from other donors' samples.

The V gene is TRBV30, the J gene TRBJ1-2; 9 nucleotides line up with TRBD1. CDR1 GTSNPN and CDR2 SVGIG come from the germline V gene (reference sequence). Losses at the gene ends were 3 bases for V and 8 bases for J; bases not matched to a gene: 4. This CDR3 region has 12 residues. DNA for the CDR3: TGTGCCTGGAGACAGGGGGCTGAGGGCTACACCTTC. This sequence encodes CAWRQGAEGYTF. Variable domain in full (rest from reference TRBV30 and TRBJ1-2): SQTIHQWPATLVQPVGSPLSLECTVEGTSNPNLYWYRQAAGRGLQLLFYSVGIGQISSEVPQNLSASRPQDRQFILSSKKLLLSDSGFYLCAWRQGAEGYTFGSGTRLTVV.

The V and J genes are TRBV7-2 and TRBJ2-7; a possible D gene is TRBD1 (5 bases). V lost 4 bases and J 5 bases, leaving 9 bases between the germline ends. Germline V gives CDR1 SGHTA, CDR2 FQGNSA. The CDR3 is 12 residues long. The CDR3 DNA sequence: TGTGCCAGCAGCTCAGTCAGGGACGAGCAGTACTTC. This gives the protein CASSSVRDEQYF.

This clone was observed once. The genes are TRBV28 and TRBJ1-4; 7 bases fit TRBD1. CDR1 MDHEN and CDR2 SYDVKM come from the germline V gene. This CDR3 is built from 15 residues. Trimming took 4 bases from V and 7 from J; bases not matched to a gene: 9. The CDR3: CASSSRQGPGEKLFF. CDR3 DNA: TGTGCCAGCAGTTCACGACAGGGACCAGGTGAAAAACTGTTTTTT.

The rearrangement joins TRBV2 to TRBJ1-4; D is unresolved. Germline V lookup: CDR1 SNHLY, CDR2 FYNNEI. The CDR3 is 14 residues long. V shed 6 bases and J shed 8 bases, with 16 bases lying between them. CDR3 nucleotide sequence: TGTGCCAGCAGCCTAGCGGTGCCGGGCGAAAAACTGTTTTTT. The encoded protein is CASSLAVPGEKLFF.

This clone occurred a few times. This sequence joins TRBV7-9 and TRBJ2-1; possibly TRBD2 for D (5 bases). Trimming removed 3 bases from V and 9 bases from J, with 15 bases in between. Germline CDR1 SEHNR, CDR2 FQNEAQ (reference sequence). The CDR3 covers 14 residues. The CDR3 sequence is CASSFQEGRPEQFF. The CDR3, as DNA: TGTGCCAGCAGCTTCCAAGAGGGCCGCCCTGAGCAGTTCTTC.

The chain carries TRBV7-8 and TRBJ2-1; D uncertain. The CDR3 consists of 12 residues. The V gene lost 1 base and the J gene lost 9 bases, with 7 bases spanning the gap. Per germline, CDR1 SGHVS and CDR2 FQNEAQ. The CDR3 loop reads CASSLVFIEQFF. The CDR3, as DNA: TGTGCCAGCAGCTTAGTCTTCATTGAGCAGTTCTTC.

The rearrangement uses TRBV7-6 and TRBJ2-1; TRBD2 matches at 9 bases. Losses at the gene ends were 5 bases for V and 10 bases for J; bases not matched to a gene: 21. Germline values: CDR1 SGHVS, CDR2 FNYEAQ. The CDR3 extends over 18 amino acids. In nucleotides, the CDR3 is TGTGCCAGCAGCCCCACCCGACTCTTATCTAGCGGGAAATTCGAGCAGTTCTTC. This gives the protein CASSPTRLLSSGKFEQFF.

The V call is TRBV7-6, the J call TRBJ2-3; tentative D call: TRBD1 (6 bases). In germline, CDR1 is SGHVS, CDR2 FNYEAQ. The CDR3 has 13 residues. The V end lost 5 bases, the J end lost 5 bases, and 11 bases lay between the germline ends. The CDR3 spells CASSLGQLDTQYF. As DNA, the CDR3 is TGTGCCAGCAGCCTAGGACAGTTAGATACGCAGTATTTT.

A note on this clone: This may be a read error, as it is one base from a much larger clone. The chain links TRBV7-9 to TRBJ1-3; D is ambiguous. The CDR3 contains 12 residues. Germline CDR1 reads SEHNR; CDR2 reads FQNEAQ (reference sequence). CDR3 nucleotide sequence: TGTGCCAGCAACTCAGTAGTAAACACCATATGTTTT. Protein: CASNSVVNTICF. The full variable domain, in which reference TRBV7-9 and TRBJ1-3 provide the parts outside the CDR3, is DTGVSQNPRHKITKRGQNVTFRCDPISEHNRLYWYRQTLGQGPEFLTYFQNEAQLEKSRLLSDRFSAERPKGSFSTLEIQRTEQGDSAMYLCASNSVVNTICFGEGSWLTVV.

The chain uses TRBV21-1 and TRBJ2-7; the D call of TRBD2 is as the table states it, not checked on the DNA. TRBV21-1 is a listed pseudogene. This CDR3 comprises 16 residues. CDR3 residues: CASSKYPSEHYYEQYF. CDR3 bases: TGTGCCAGCAGCAAATACCCTAGCGAACACTATTACGAGCAGTACTTC.

This chain uses TRBV28 with TRBJ1-2; D remains ambiguous. From germline, CDR1 is MDHEN and CDR2 SYDVKM. Trimming removed 8 bases from V and 4 bases from J, with 17 bases in between. The CDR3 is 14 amino acids. CDR3 protein: CASSWPKASYGYTF. The CDR3 DNA reads TGTGCCAGCTCCTGGCCCAAGGCGAGCTATGGCTACACCTTC.

The V gene is TRBV5-1, the J gene TRBJ2-7, with D maybe TRBD2 (6 bases). Trimming took 6 bases from V and 2 from J, leaving 12 bases between them. Germline-derived CDR1 and CDR2 are SGHRS and YFSETQ. This CDR3 spans 13 amino acids. DNA for the CDR3: TGCGCCAGCATGGAGGCGGGAACCTACGAGCAGTACTTC. It codes for CASMEAGTYEQYF.

J is TRBJ1-2 and V is TRBV5-1; TRBD1 is a possible D gene (5 bases). From germline, CDR1 is SGHRS and CDR2 YFSETQ. The CDR3 has 13 amino acids. Trimming took 1 base from V and 8 from J, leaving 12 bases between them. CDR3 sequence reads: CASSLLGRDGYTF. The CDR3 DNA sequence: TGCGCCAGCAGCTTGCTAGGGAGGGACGGCTACACCTTC.